A selection of T cell receptor beta chains follows, all from one sample in a study of shared clonotypes between healthy human individuals. Some clones are missing from TCRdb's copy, which holds only in-frame ones; the method was immunoSEQ multiplex PCR. The data show about 1 million clones, with under 80% seen just once and around 1.5% held by the top ten. Sequenced sample: memory CD4+ T cells sorted from blood. The receptors stem from a man between 18 and 35 years old in good health. The CDR3 runs from the conserved cysteine through the conserved F or W. The order of the fields is V gene, CDR3 protein.

>TRBV5-1
CASSAPGQSDTQYF
>TRBV11-2
CERGRGGDTQYF
>TRBV29-1
CSVTGTGPLNTEAFF
>TRBV19
CASSFSSGANVLTF
>TRBV11-2
CASSLVPDSPLHF
>TRBV27
CASSPYRVGGNQPQHF
>TRBV6-5
CASSYRGTGELFF
>TRBV18
CASSKAQDRHNQPQHF
>TRBV7-2
CASSSGVGPETTSDTQYF
>TRBV6-1
CASYLGTGELFF
>TRBV30
CAWMRQGASQPQHF
>TRBV18
CASSRGQLQPQHF
>TRBV18
CASSALLTGTDTQYF
>TRBV7-2
CASSSPLQRDAFF
>TRBV11-2
CASSQGAQEKLFF
>TRBV6-1
CASSDGGGSYEQYF
>TRBV21-1
CASSKALGSHPGEEKLFF
>TRBV5-1
CASSSVSSYEQYF
>TRBV18
CASSQGIADTQYF
>TRBV6-1
CASRQGASITEAFF
>TRBV25-1
CASSSTSDRTDTQYF
>TRBV5-1
CASSLEGAQGQPQHF
>TRBV11-2
CASSTNRGPATNEKLFF
>TRBV2
CASSGGPLGYTF
>TRBV9
CASSLTSGPNTGELFF
>TRBV27
CASRLLNSRTYEQYF
>TRBV7-9
CASIGGISGNTIYF
>TRBV2
CASSGEGQGSSPLHF
>TRBV20-1
CRMTGQYF
>TRBV7-9
CASSPNPGQGENTGELFF
>TRBV5-8
CASSSGRVGSQPQHF
>TRBV5-1
CASSLSGGTYEQYF
>TRBV9
CASSVQGTGANVLTF
>TRBV7-9
CASSTTTGGWGSPLHF
>TRBV5-1
CASSLDRGAYEQYF
>TRBV18
CASSPSTAGTGELFF
>TRBV2
CASSEGQGANGYTF
>TRBV2
CASREIPFTDLAQETQYF
>TRBV15
CATSAGLSSYNEQFF
>TRBV7-2
CASTPGQAYNEQFF
>TRBV12-5
CASGLGGITGANVLTF
>TRBV14
CASSPRVNTEAFF
>TRBV15
CATSRAHVGDGYTF
>TRBV10-2
CASSGVAGGVDEQFF
>TRBV7-9
CASSVGTSLTDTQYF
>TRBV28
CASSPHPSAPSDGYTF